This T cell receptor beta chain was sequenced for a study of tumor-infiltrating lymphocytes in primary liver carcinoma. Study as a whole: Spanning 30 to 69 years of age, the patients were men and women. T1-T3 N0M0 was the stage of the tumors, which were about 4 to 10 cm across.

Co-extracted RNA and DNA came from roughly 20-30 mg of unsorted bulk tissue. Cases comprised patients with primary liver carcinoma who received surgical resection. Whole-study results and caveats: Lower overlap was observed for tumor-adjacent and tumor-blood pairs relative to tumor region pairs.

As to this clonotype: As yet, its antigen is unknown.

A constant-region primer primed TCR beta cDNA synthesis from 450 to 550 ng of total RNA. Library construction for TCR beta comprised three nested multiplex PCR rounds performed with slightly modified ARM-PCR. TCRdb redid the calling of the multiplex PCR reads with MiXCR, one entry per CDR3 protein. Of 40,000 or so distinct CDR3 sequences in the sample, 75% were seen once. This receptor was taken from a woman younger than 45 with primary liver carcinoma and hepatitis B virus infection. Material: tumor-adjacent normal liver tissue.

Here the CDR3 reads CATSSANLGAGEVYEQFF. The DNA of the CDR3 is TGTGCCACCAGCTCCGCAAACCTCGGAGCGGGAGAGGTTTATGAGCAGTTCTTC. The genes are TRBV15 and TRBJ2-1; TRBD2 matches 8 bases. Germline loops: CDR1 LNHNV, CDR2 YYDKDF (reference sequence). Trimming took 5 bases from V and 8 from J; bases not matched to a gene: 20. This CDR3 contains 18 residues.